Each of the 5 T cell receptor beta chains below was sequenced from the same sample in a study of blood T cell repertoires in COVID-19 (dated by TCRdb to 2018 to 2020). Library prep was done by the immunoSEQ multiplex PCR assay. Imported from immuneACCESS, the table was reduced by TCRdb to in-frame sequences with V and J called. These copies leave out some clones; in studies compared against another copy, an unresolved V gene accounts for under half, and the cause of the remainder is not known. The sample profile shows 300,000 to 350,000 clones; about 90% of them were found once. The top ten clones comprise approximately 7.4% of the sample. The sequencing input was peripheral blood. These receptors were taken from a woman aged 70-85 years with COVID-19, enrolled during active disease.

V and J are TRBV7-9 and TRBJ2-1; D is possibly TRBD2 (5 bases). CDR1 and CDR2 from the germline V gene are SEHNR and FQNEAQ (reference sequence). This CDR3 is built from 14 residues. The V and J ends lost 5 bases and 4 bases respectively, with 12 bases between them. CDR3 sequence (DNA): TGTGCCAGCAGCCACGGGGATCGGTACAATGAGCAGTTCTTC. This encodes CASSHGDRYNEQFF.

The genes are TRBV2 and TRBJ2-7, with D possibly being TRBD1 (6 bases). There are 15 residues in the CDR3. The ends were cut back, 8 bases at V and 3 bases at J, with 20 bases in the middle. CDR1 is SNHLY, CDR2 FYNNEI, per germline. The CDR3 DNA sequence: TGTGCCAGCGCGACAACCGAGGCAGGGGTCTACGAGCAGTACTTC. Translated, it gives CASATTEAGVYEQYF.

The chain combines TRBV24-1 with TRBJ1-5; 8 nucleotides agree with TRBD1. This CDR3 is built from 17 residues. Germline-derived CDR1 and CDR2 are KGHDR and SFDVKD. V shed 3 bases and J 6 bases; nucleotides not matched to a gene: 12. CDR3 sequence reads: CATSDPPGTGEAQPQHF. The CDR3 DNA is TGTGCCACCAGTGATCCGCCGGGGACAGGAGAAGCTCAGCCCCAGCATTTT.

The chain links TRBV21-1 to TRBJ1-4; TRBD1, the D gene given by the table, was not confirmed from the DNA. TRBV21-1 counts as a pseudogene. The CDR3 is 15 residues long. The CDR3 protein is CASSKVAGRSEKLFF. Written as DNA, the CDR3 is TGTGCCAGCAGCAAAGTCGCAGGTAGATCTGAAAAACTGTTTTTT.

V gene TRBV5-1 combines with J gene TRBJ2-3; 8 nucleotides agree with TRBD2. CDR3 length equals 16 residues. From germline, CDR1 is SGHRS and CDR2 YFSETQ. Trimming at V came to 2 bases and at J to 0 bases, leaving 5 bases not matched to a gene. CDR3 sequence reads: CASSFLAGTSTDTQYF. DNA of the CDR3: TGCGCCAGCAGCTTCTTAGCGGGGACGAGCACAGATACGCAGTATTTT.